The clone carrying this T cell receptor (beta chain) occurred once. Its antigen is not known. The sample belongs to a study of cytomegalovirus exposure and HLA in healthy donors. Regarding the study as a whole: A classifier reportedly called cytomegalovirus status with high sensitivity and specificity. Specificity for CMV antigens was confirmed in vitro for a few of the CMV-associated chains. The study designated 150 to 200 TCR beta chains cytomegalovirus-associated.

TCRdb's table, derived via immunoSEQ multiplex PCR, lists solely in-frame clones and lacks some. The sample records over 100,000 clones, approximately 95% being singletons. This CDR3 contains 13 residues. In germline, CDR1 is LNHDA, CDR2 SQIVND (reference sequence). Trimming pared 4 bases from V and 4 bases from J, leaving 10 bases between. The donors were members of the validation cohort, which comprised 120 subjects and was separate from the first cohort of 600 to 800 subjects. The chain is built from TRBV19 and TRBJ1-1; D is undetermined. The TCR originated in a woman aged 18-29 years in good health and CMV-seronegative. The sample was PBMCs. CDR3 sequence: CASSRAVSTEAFF. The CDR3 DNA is TGTGCCAGTAGTAGGGCCGTTAGCACTGAAGCTTTCTTT.